This entry describes one T cell receptor beta chain. Its antigen is as yet unknown. This sample stems from a study of identical twins. Broader study findings: Twin pairs had excess sharing that was weaker in beta out-of-frame sequences. Cross-sectional statistics underpinned the conclusions; the same donors were not followed.

The CDR3 totals 16 residues. Looked up from germline, CDR1 is LGHNA and CDR2 is YSLEER. Trimming cost V 1 base and J 8 bases; bases outside gene matches: 11. Each cDNA held unique molecular identifiers, and template switching gave it a universal primer site. TCRdb independently ran MiXCR on the 5' RACE reads; one entry per CDR3 protein. The sample includes fewer than 500,000 distinct CDR3 sequences, 20% to 30% seen only once; the top ten take just under 3%. These data are also associated with another study on T cells expressing NK-cell markers. This second report adds: What remained unclear was the HCMV specificity of expanded NKG2C+ T cell clones.

The sample consisted of CD4+ T cells sorted from blood. The chain carries TRBV4-3 and TRBJ1-2, with 9 bases identical to TRBD1. The TCR comes from a woman younger than 35 in good health. CDR3 sequence (DNA): TGCGCCAGCAGCCAAGCCCGTTGGGACAGGGTGGCCGGCTACACCTTC. This gives the protein CASSQARWDRVAGYTF.